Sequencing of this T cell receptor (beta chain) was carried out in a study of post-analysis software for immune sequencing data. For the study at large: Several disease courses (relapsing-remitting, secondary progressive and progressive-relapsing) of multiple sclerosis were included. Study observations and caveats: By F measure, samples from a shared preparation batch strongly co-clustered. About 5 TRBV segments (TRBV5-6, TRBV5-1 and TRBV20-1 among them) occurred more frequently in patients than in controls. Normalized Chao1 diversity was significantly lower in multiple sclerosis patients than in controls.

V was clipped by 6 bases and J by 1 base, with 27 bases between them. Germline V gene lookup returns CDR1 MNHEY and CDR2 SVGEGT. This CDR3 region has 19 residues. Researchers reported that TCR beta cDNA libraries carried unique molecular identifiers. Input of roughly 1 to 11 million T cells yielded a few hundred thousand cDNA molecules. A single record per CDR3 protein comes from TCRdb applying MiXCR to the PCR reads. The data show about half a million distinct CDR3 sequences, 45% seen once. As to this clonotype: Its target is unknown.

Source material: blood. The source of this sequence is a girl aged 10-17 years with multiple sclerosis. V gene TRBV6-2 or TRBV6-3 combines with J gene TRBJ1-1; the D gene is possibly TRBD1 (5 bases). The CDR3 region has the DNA TGTGCCAGCAGACACCTGACGAGGGGCATTAAACTCGCGAACACTGAAGCTTTCTTT. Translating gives CASRHLTRGIKLANTEAFF.